This is a list of T cell receptor beta chains from one sample in a study of blood T cell repertoires in COVID-19. The data were produced by immunoSEQ multiplex PCR, yet TCRdb's version contains in-frame clones alone and is incomplete. The sample contains around 700,000 clones, just under 90% of which appear only once. The sequenced sample was peripheral blood. Receptor source: a woman aged 18-35 years with acute or convalescent COVID-19. CDR3s include the opening cysteine and the closing phenylalanine or tryptophan. Fields, in order: V gene, D gene, clone size, J gene, CDR3 DNA, CDR3 protein. D genes are given only for firm matches. Size is stated for part of the rows, as once, few or many counts, or as a class when the clone is expanded.

v_call: TRBV5-6
d_call: -
clone_size: -
j_call: TRBJ1-1
cdr3_nt: TGTGCCAGCACAATACGGGGACAGAACACTGAAGCTTTCTTT
cdr3_aa: CASTIRGQNTEAFF

v_call: TRBV19
d_call: -
clone_size: -
j_call: TRBJ2-7
cdr3_nt: TGTGCCGGTAGTCTACTGGTCTCCTACGAGCAGTACTTC
cdr3_aa: CAGSLLVSYEQYF

v_call: TRBV9
d_call: -
clone_size: -
j_call: TRBJ1-5
cdr3_nt: TGTGCCAGCAGCGTATCAGGTTATCAGCCCCAGCATTTT
cdr3_aa: CASSVSGYQPQHF

v_call: TRBV7-3
d_call: TRBD2
clone_size: -
j_call: TRBJ2-3
cdr3_nt: TGTGCCAGCAGCCTTCGGACTAGCGGGCGCACAGATACGCAGTATTTT
cdr3_aa: CASSLRTSGRTDTQYF

v_call: TRBV10-3
d_call: -
clone_size: -
j_call: TRBJ1-1
cdr3_nt: TGTGCCATATCGGGAGGGAGTCCTGAAGCTTTCTTT
cdr3_aa: CAISGGSPEAFF

v_call: TRBV6-2/TRBV6-3
d_call: -
clone_size: -
j_call: TRBJ1-5
cdr3_nt: TGTGCCAGCAGCCTAAATTCTCCTAGCAATCAGCCCCAGCATTTT
cdr3_aa: CASSLNSPSNQPQHF

v_call: TRBV10-3
d_call: -
clone_size: once
j_call: TRBJ2-1
cdr3_nt: TGTGCCATCAGTTCCCTTACAACCGAGCAGTTCTTC
cdr3_aa: CAISSLTTEQFF

v_call: TRBV30
d_call: TRBD1
clone_size: -
j_call: TRBJ1-1
cdr3_nt: TGTGCCTGGAGTCCGGGGACAGGGTCGTCCGTAGCTTTCTTT
cdr3_aa: CAWSPGTGSSVAFF

v_call: TRBV9
d_call: TRBD1
clone_size: -
j_call: TRBJ1-5
cdr3_nt: TGTGCCAGCAGCGCGACAGGGGGCAATCAGCCCCAGCATTTT
cdr3_aa: CASSATGGNQPQHF

v_call: TRBV7-6
d_call: TRBD1
clone_size: -
j_call: TRBJ2-7
cdr3_nt: TGTGCCAGCAGCTTAGGGACAGGAAACCGCTACGAGCAGTACTTC
cdr3_aa: CASSLGTGNRYEQYF

v_call: TRBV18
d_call: -
clone_size: -
j_call: TRBJ2-3
cdr3_nt: TGTGCCAGCTCACCATTGGGTAACCTAGACACAGATACGCAGTATTTT
cdr3_aa: CASSPLGNLDTDTQYF

v_call: TRBV30
d_call: -
clone_size: -
j_call: TRBJ2-7
cdr3_nt: TGTGCCTGGCGCAGGGGAACCCCCTACGAGCAGTACTTC
cdr3_aa: CAWRRGTPYEQYF

v_call: TRBV28
d_call: -
clone_size: -
j_call: TRBJ1-2
cdr3_nt: TGTGCCAGCAGTTTATACAGTGACTATGGCTACACCTTC
cdr3_aa: CASSLYSDYGYTF

v_call: TRBV28
d_call: TRBD1
clone_size: -
j_call: TRBJ1-1
cdr3_nt: TGTGCCAGCAGCCCCGGGACAGACAACATGAACACTGAAGCTTTCTTT
cdr3_aa: CASSPGTDNMNTEAFF

v_call: TRBV5-6
d_call: -
clone_size: -
j_call: TRBJ1-2
cdr3_nt: TGTGCCAGCAGCCTACGGGGGGCAAGTGGCTACACCTTC
cdr3_aa: CASSLRGASGYTF

v_call: TRBV30
d_call: TRBD1
clone_size: -
j_call: TRBJ1-2
cdr3_nt: TGTGCCCAGGACAGGGCTTCTGGCTACACCTTC
cdr3_aa: CAQDRASGYTF

v_call: TRBV7-9
d_call: TRBD1
clone_size: -
j_call: TRBJ1-2
cdr3_nt: TGTGCCAGCAGCTTAGGAGGGGGGAACAGGGGAGGCGGCTATGGCTACACCTTC
cdr3_aa: CASSLGGGNRGGGYGYTF

v_call: TRBV6-5
d_call: -
clone_size: -
j_call: TRBJ2-7
cdr3_nt: TGTGCCAGCAGTTACACACGAAGGGGCCCCCCTTACGAGCAGTACTTC
cdr3_aa: CASSYTRRGPPYEQYF

v_call: TRBV28
d_call: -
clone_size: -
j_call: TRBJ2-7
cdr3_nt: TGTGCCAGCAGTTTAAACAGGGCCTACGAGCAGTACTTC
cdr3_aa: CASSLNRAYEQYF

v_call: TRBV7-8
d_call: -
clone_size: -
j_call: TRBJ2-2
cdr3_nt: TGTGCCAGCAGCTTAGGGTCAGGGAACACCGGGGAGCTGTTTTTT
cdr3_aa: CASSLGSGNTGELFF

v_call: TRBV5-1
d_call: TRBD1
clone_size: -
j_call: TRBJ2-5
cdr3_nt: TGCGCCAGCAGCTTGACTGGGACAGCCCAAGAGACCCAGTACTTC
cdr3_aa: CASSLTGTAQETQYF

v_call: TRBV5-1
d_call: -
clone_size: -
j_call: TRBJ2-1
cdr3_nt: TGCGCCAGCCGGGGTAGGGATGAGCAGTTCTTC
cdr3_aa: CASRGRDEQFF

v_call: TRBV6-5
d_call: TRBD1
clone_size: -
j_call: TRBJ1-1
cdr3_nt: TGTGCCAGCAGTTACGACAGGGCCACTGAAGCTTTCTTT
cdr3_aa: CASSYDRATEAFF

v_call: TRBV5-1
d_call: TRBD2
clone_size: -
j_call: TRBJ2-7
cdr3_nt: TGCGCCAGCAGCTACGGACTAGCGGGGGTGGGGTTGCAGTACTTC
cdr3_aa: CASSYGLAGVGLQYF

v_call: TRBV20-1
d_call: TRBD1
clone_size: -
j_call: TRBJ1-1
cdr3_nt: TGCAGTGCTAGTGGGGGGGGGACAGGGAACACTGAAGCTTTCTTT
cdr3_aa: CSASGGGTGNTEAFF

v_call: TRBV12-3/TRBV12-4
d_call: -
clone_size: -
j_call: TRBJ1-1
cdr3_nt: TGTGCCAGTAAAGGATACAGGGCCAGAGGAGCTTTCTTT
cdr3_aa: CASKGYRARGAFF

v_call: TRBV11-2
d_call: -
clone_size: -
j_call: TRBJ2-7
cdr3_nt: TGTGCCAGCAGCTTAGATCAAGCAGGGGCAGGAGAGCAGTACTTC
cdr3_aa: CASSLDQAGAGEQYF

v_call: TRBV4-1
d_call: -
clone_size: -
j_call: TRBJ2-6
cdr3_nt: TGCGCCAGCAGCCACGACCGGGACACCGAGGCTGGTGGGGCCAACGTCCTGACTTTC
cdr3_aa: CASSHDRDTEAGGANVLTF

v_call: TRBV20-1
d_call: -
clone_size: -
j_call: TRBJ1-2
cdr3_nt: TGCAGTGCTAGTCAGAGGTATGGCTACACCTTC
cdr3_aa: CSASQRYGYTF

v_call: TRBV10-3
d_call: -
clone_size: -
j_call: TRBJ1-2
cdr3_nt: TGTGCCTCCAAGGGGGTGGGCTATGGCTACACCTTC
cdr3_aa: CASKGVGYGYTF

v_call: TRBV5-5
d_call: -
clone_size: -
j_call: TRBJ1-1
cdr3_nt: TGTGCCAGCAGCAGCAAGGGAGTCGGGCCTGAAGCTTTCTTT
cdr3_aa: CASSSKGVGPEAFF

v_call: TRBV27
d_call: -
clone_size: -
j_call: TRBJ2-7
cdr3_nt: TGTGCCAGCAGTTACGCTGTAGGCGGGACGAGGGAGCAGTACTTC
cdr3_aa: CASSYAVGGTREQYF

v_call: TRBV6-5
d_call: -
clone_size: -
j_call: TRBJ1-5
cdr3_nt: TGTGCCAGCAGTCTCTCAGGGCGCAATCAGCCCCAGCATTTT
cdr3_aa: CASSLSGRNQPQHF

v_call: TRBV5-4
d_call: -
clone_size: once
j_call: TRBJ1-2
cdr3_nt: TGTGCCAGCAGCTTTATATCGTCGAGTAACTATGGCTACACCTTC
cdr3_aa: CASSFISSSNYGYTF

v_call: TRBV20-1
d_call: -
clone_size: -
j_call: TRBJ2-1
cdr3_nt: TGCAGTGCTAGTGACGGGGGAAGCTCCTACAATGAGCAGTTCTTC
cdr3_aa: CSASDGGSSYNEQFF

v_call: TRBV7-8
d_call: TRBD1
clone_size: -
j_call: TRBJ1-6
cdr3_nt: TGTGCCAGCAGCACCCGACAGGGATCTAATTCACCCCTCCACTTT
cdr3_aa: CASSTRQGSNSPLHF

v_call: TRBV13
d_call: TRBD1
clone_size: -
j_call: TRBJ1-1
cdr3_nt: TGTGCCAGCAGCTTACGGACAGGGGTGGGCACTGAAGCTTTCTTT
cdr3_aa: CASSLRTGVGTEAFF